These T cell receptor beta chains were read from a single sample in a study of CD8 T cells in Susac syndrome. TCRdb reanalysed the immunoSEQ multiplex PCR reads using MiXCR and keeps one entry per CDR3 protein. The table lists over 350,000 distinct CDR3 sequences, roughly 85% of them singletons. Source material: CD8+ T cells from PBMCs. These receptor sequences come from a human donor with multiple sclerosis. Each CDR3 is given with its conserved first and last residue. A D gene is named only where the DNA matches it firmly. The size entry is marked missing in some rows and otherwise reads once, few, many or a size class.

D gene,J gene,clone size,V gene,CDR3 DNA,CDR3 protein
NA,TRBJ2-7,NA,TRBV4-1,TGCGCCAGCAGTGACGACGGGAACTACGAGCAGTACTTC,CASSDDGNYEQYF
NA,TRBJ2-7,NA,TRBV27,TGTGCCAGCAGTTTAGGATTTGACAGGCAACCCTACGAGCAGTACTTC,CASSLGFDRQPYEQYF
NA,TRBJ1-5,NA,TRBV4-1,TGCGCCAGCAGCCAAGATTCGGGGGCCAGGAGTATATTGCAGCCCCAGCATTTT,CASSQDSGARSILQPQHF
TRBD1,TRBJ2-7,NA,TRBV9,TGTGCCAGCAGCGCCGGGAACAGGGGCTACGAGCAGTACTTC,CASSAGNRGYEQYF
NA,TRBJ1-2,NA,TRBV19,TGTGCCAGTAGCTCCCCTGGGACGGAGTATGGCTACACCTTC,CASSSPGTEYGYTF
NA,TRBJ1-1,few,TRBV7-9,TGTGCCAGCAGCGGTGGAGGGGGCACTGAAGCTTTCTTT,CASSGGGGTEAFF
TRBD2,TRBJ2-7,NA,TRBV10-2,TGCGCCAGCATAGGACCGGGACTAGCGGCCTACGAGCAGTACTTC,CASIGPGLAAYEQYF
TRBD1,TRBJ2-7,NA,TRBV7-9,TGTGCCAGCAGCTCCGCCGGGACAGAGGCCTACGAGCAGTACTTC,CASSSAGTEAYEQYF
NA,TRBJ1-1,many,TRBV7-9,TGTGCCAGCAGTTTGACAGGCACTGAAGCTTTCTTT,CASSLTGTEAFF
NA,TRBJ2-5,NA,TRBV5-6,TGTGCCAGCAGCGGAGCCCCGGAGACCCAGTACTTC,CASSGAPETQYF
TRBD1,TRBJ1-4,once,TRBV27,TGTGCCAGCAGTCTTCCGGGACAGCAACATGAAAAACTGTTTTTT,CASSLPGQQHEKLFF
TRBD1,TRBJ2-7,NA,TRBV14,TGTGCCAGCAGCCAAGGGGACAGGGGATCCTACGAGCAGTACTTC,CASSQGDRGSYEQYF
NA,TRBJ1-5,NA,TRBV13,TGTGCCAGCAGCTTACGGTCCGGGGATGGCAATCAGCCCCAGCATTTT,CASSLRSGDGNQPQHF
NA,TRBJ2-2,NA,TRBV19,TGTGCCAGTAGAACATCGACAGGGAACACCGGGGAGCTGTTTTTT,CASRTSTGNTGELFF
TRBD1,TRBJ2-5,NA,TRBV6-6,TGTGCCAGCAGTTTGGACAGGGGAGGGGAGACCCAGTACTTC,CASSLDRGGETQYF
NA,TRBJ1-6,once,TRBV6-1,TGTGCCAGCAGTGAAGCTAGGACAGAATATTCACCCCTCCACTTT,CASSEARTEYSPLHF
NA,TRBJ2-1,once,TRBV28,TGTGCCAGCAGTCCCCGCTCGGTAGCCGGCAATGAGCAGTTCTTC,CASSPRSVAGNEQFF
TRBD1,TRBJ2-1,NA,TRBV6-6,TGTGCCAGCAGCGGACAGGTCTACAATGAGCAGTTCTTC,CASSGQVYNEQFF
TRBD2,TRBJ2-2,NA,TRBV20-1,TGCAGTGCTTGGACTAGCGGGGACACCGGGGAGCTGTTTTTT,CSAWTSGDTGELFF
NA,TRBJ2-2,NA,TRBV20-1,TGCAGTGCTAGAGATCCTTGGGGGGGCGACTTAGGGGAGCTGTTTTTT,CSARDPWGGDLGELFF
NA,TRBJ2-1,NA,TRBV3-1,TGTGCCAGCAGCCAAGACGACGAGCGGAATGAGCAGTTCTTC,CASSQDDERNEQFF
TRBD1,TRBJ2-3,NA,TRBV5-1,TGCGCCAGCAGCGGGACAGGGGCGCTCCCAGATACGCAGTATTTT,CASSGTGALPDTQYF
NA,TRBJ2-6,NA,TRBV27,TGTGCCAGCGGGTATGCTGGGGCCAACGTCCTGACTTTC,CASGYAGANVLTF
NA,TRBJ2-7,few,TRBV20-1,TGCAGTGCTCGCCGGGACCCGAGCTCCTACGAGCAGTACTTC,CSARRDPSSYEQYF
NA,TRBJ2-1,NA,TRBV7-9,TGTGCCAGAAGCCCGGGACATGTGAATGAGCAGTTCTTC,CARSPGHVNEQFF
TRBD1,TRBJ1-2,NA,TRBV5-1,TGCGCCAGCACAGCCGGGACAGGCTATGGCTACACCTTC,CASTAGTGYGYTF
NA,TRBJ2-7,NA,TRBV5-4,TGTGCCAGCAGCTTGGTTTCGGGACCCACCTACGAGCAGTACTTC,CASSLVSGPTYEQYF
NA,TRBJ1-1,few,TRBV6-1,TGTGCCAGCGGGGGGGGTCGGAACACTGAAGCTTTCTTT,CASGGGRNTEAFF
TRBD1,TRBJ1-1,NA,TRBV20-1,TGCAGTGCTAGGGCCAGGGGGCGGGCCACTGAAGCTTTCTTT,CSARARGRATEAFF
NA,TRBJ2-2,NA,TRBV19,TGTGCCAGTAGTATAGAGACAGCTAACACCGGGGAGCTGTTTTTT,CASSIETANTGELFF
TRBD1,TRBJ2-4,NA,TRBV4-1,TGCGCCAGCAGCCAAGATCAGGGACAGGGGGACATTCAGTACTTC,CASSQDQGQGDIQYF
NA,TRBJ2-1,once,TRBV12-3/TRBV12-4,TGTGCCAGCAGTTTAGGCGGTCCTCCCAATGAGCAGTTCTTC,CASSLGGPPNEQFF
NA,TRBJ1-2,NA,TRBV30,TGTGCCTGGAGGGAGGTGGACTATGGCTACACCTTC,CAWREVDYGYTF
NA,TRBJ2-7,NA,TRBV25-1,TGTGCCAGCAGTGGGGGGCTGGAGCAGTACTTC,CASSGGLEQYF
NA,TRBJ2-2,NA,TRBV3-1,TGTGCCAGCAGCCAAGAAACGGGGGACGGCCTTTACACCGGGGAGCTGTTTTTT,CASSQETGDGLYTGELFF
NA,TRBJ1-3,NA,TRBV6-1,TGTGCCAGCAGGATGGGGGCGGAGTACTCTGGAAACACCATATATTTT,CASRMGAEYSGNTIYF
NA,TRBJ2-6,NA,TRBV6-4,TGTGCCAGCAGTGCCTACTCTGGGGCCAACGTCCTGACTTTC,CASSAYSGANVLTF
NA,TRBJ2-3,NA,TRBV18,TGTGCCAGCTCACCACCGGAAGTGCCAGATACGCAGTATTTT,CASSPPEVPDTQYF
NA,TRBJ2-7,NA,TRBV20-1,TGCAGTGCTAGAGTTCCCCGACAGGCTCGCTCCTACGAGCAGTACTTC,CSARVPRQARSYEQYF
NA,TRBJ1-1,NA,TRBV25-1,TGTGCCAGCAGTGAATTCTTCCCAGGTGATAGAATGAACACTGAAGCTTTCTTT,CASSEFFPGDRMNTEAFF
NA,TRBJ2-7,NA,TRBV20-1,TGCAGTGCTACCCGTAGGGACCCGCTCTTTTACGAGCAGTACTTC,CSATRRDPLFYEQYF
NA,TRBJ1-4,few,TRBV4-1,TGTGCCAGCAGCCAAGACGGGGAAAAACTGTTTTTT,CASSQDGEKLFF
TRBD1,TRBJ1-6,NA,TRBV5-1,TGCGCCAGCAGCCAGGCCCGTACAGGGGAAGCGAATTCACCCCTCCACTTT,CASSQARTGEANSPLHF
NA,TRBJ1-5,once,TRBV3-1,TGTGCCAGCAGCCAAGGGGGCTTCAATCAGCCCCAGCATTTT,CASSQGGFNQPQHF
NA,TRBJ1-5,NA,TRBV28,TGTGCCAGCAGTGGGACAAATCAGCCCCAGCATTTT,CASSGTNQPQHF
NA,TRBJ2-7,few,TRBV10-3,TGTGCCATCAGTGGACCCGCGGACTACGAGCAGTACTTC,CAISGPADYEQYF
NA,TRBJ1-2,NA,TRBV12-3/TRBV12-4,TGTGCCAGCACCCCGTTACACCGCTTAGGCTACACCTTC,CASTPLHRLGYTF
TRBD2,TRBJ2-3,NA,TRBV5-1,TGCGCCAGCAGCCACCGCACTAGCGGGGACACAGATACGCAGTATTTT,CASSHRTSGDTDTQYF
NA,TRBJ1-5,NA,TRBV11-2,TGTGCCAGCAGCTCTAGGGTCGGCCAGCCCCAGCATTTT,CASSSRVGQPQHF
NA,TRBJ1-3,NA,TRBV6-6,TGTGGGTCCTCTGGAAACACCATATATTTT,CGSSGNTIYF
NA,TRBJ2-2,NA,TRBV28,TGTGCCAGCAAGAACGCTGACACCGGGGAGCTGTTTTTT,CASKNADTGELFF
NA,TRBJ2-1,NA,TRBV2,TGTGCCAGCAGTGAGGACAGCTTCTCCTACAATGAGCAGTTCTTC,CASSEDSFSYNEQFF
NA,TRBJ2-1,NA,TRBV25-1,TGTGCCAGCAGTGGTTACATAGGGGATGAGCAGTTCTTC,CASSGYIGDEQFF
NA,TRBJ2-7,NA,TRBV6-6,TGTGCCAGCAGTTCTCCCGGGGTCACCTACGAGCAGTACTTC,CASSSPGVTYEQYF
TRBD1,TRBJ1-2,NA,TRBV27,TGTGCCAGCAGCCCAGGGGGACAGAGCTATGGCTACACCTTC,CASSPGGQSYGYTF
NA,TRBJ2-7,NA,TRBV7-2,TGTGCCAGCAGCTTGGCCCCGGGCTACGGAAGTCCCGAGCAGTACTTC,CASSLAPGYGSPEQYF
NA,TRBJ2-2,NA,TRBV27,TGTGCCAGCAGTACGGTGAACACCGGGGAGCTGTTTTTT,CASSTVNTGELFF
TRBD2,TRBJ2-7,NA,TRBV4-1,TGCGCCAGCAGCCAAGAGGGGGGACTAGCGGGGGACGAGCAGTACTTC,CASSQEGGLAGDEQYF
NA,TRBJ2-7,NA,TRBV20-1,TGCAGTGCTAGTCGCTCCGGGGCAGAGATCAGCGAGCAGTACTTC,CSASRSGAEISEQYF
NA,TRBJ2-7,NA,TRBV27,TGTGCCAGCAGTCCCGCTGCCCCCTACGAGCAGTACTTC,CASSPAAPYEQYF